Sequencing of this TCR beta chain was carried out in a study of cytotoxic CD8 clonotypes in ibrutinib-treated CLL. Findings and caveats of the study: Baseline levels of clonality went above those of age-matched healthy donors and moved with circulating CD8+ T-cell counts. Public clonotypes showed up rarely, and on treatment they shrank or held steady.

About this clone itself: Its antigen is currently unknown.

Method: immunoSEQ multiplex PCR; TCRdb's copy keeps in-frame clones and lacks some. Of tens of thousands of clones detected, roughly 70% appear once; the ten largest clones hold roughly a tenth. Germline-derived CDR1 and CDR2 are MNHEY and SMNVEV (reference sequence). V lost 4 bases and J lost 4, with 14 bases in between. The length of the CDR3 is 15 residues. The clonotype was recovered from a human donor with chronic lymphocytic leukemia. The material was PBMCs, obtained at disease progression, from a patient treated with ibrutinib. This chain connects TRBV27 to TRBJ2-1; D remains unclear. Written as DNA, the CDR3 is TGTGCCAGCAGTTCAGACGCTTCCTCTTACAATGAGCAGTTCTTC. Its translation: CASSSDASSYNEQFF.